The clone carrying this T cell receptor beta chain was observed at least ten times. This entry comes from a study of spatial heterogeneity in lung cancer. Trimming cost V 5 bases and J 7 bases, with 11 bases left between them. The CDR3 sequence is 12 residues long. Germline V gene data show CDR1 as MNHEY and CDR2 as SVGAGI. The time point: sample taken at primary tumor resection. Unsorted tumor, nontumor lung tissue or cryopreserved PBMC supplied the whole RNA. A total of under 80 untreated early-stage non-small cell lung cancer patients served as donors. A single record per CDR3 protein comes from TCRdb applying MiXCR to the 5' RACE reads. The table records under 11,000 distinct CDR3 sequences, less than 5% of them present only once.

The chain couples TRBV6-5 to TRBJ2-5; D perhaps matches TRBD2 (6 bases). Here the sequenced sample was normal lung tissue next to the tumor, taken at surgery. The sequence came from a male donor with early-stage non-small cell lung cancer. CDR3 loop: CASSQGGRTQYF. The CDR3 DNA is TGTGCCAGCAGTCAGGGAGGACGGACCCAGTACTTC.